This T cell receptor (beta chain) derives from a study of OX40 agonist ivuxolimab in advanced cancers. About the study: Dose-escalation patients had hepatocellular carcinoma, melanoma, renal cell or head and neck cancer. Regarding the study as a whole: Expanded clones belonging to CD8+ T cells outnumbered, on average, those of CD4+.

Comments on this clone: Its specificity is unknown.

Produced via immunoSEQ multiplex PCR; TCRdb's table is partial and in-frame only. The table includes approximately 50,000 clones, 85% to 90% detected once. If patients had autoimmune disease history or systemic immunosuppression, they were excluded. The sample consisted of CD4+ or CD8+ T cells sorted from blood, taken in a trial of the OX40 agonist ivuxolimab. The TCR was taken from an adult with an advanced solid tumor such as melanoma, head and neck, liver or kidney cancer.

CDR3 coding DNA: TGCGCCAGCAGCTTGGTGGGGGCGGAGGCCTATGGCTACACCTTC. Its translation is CASSLVGAEAYGYTF. V is TRBV5-1 and J is TRBJ1-2, with D possibly TRBD1 on 6 matching bases. The germline V gene encodes CDR1 SGHRS and CDR2 YFSETQ. The ends were cut back, 0 bases at V and 4 bases at J, with 13 bases in the middle. This CDR3 region has 15 residues. The complete variable domain, with remaining parts taken from reference TRBV5-1 and TRBJ1-2, reads KAGVTQTPRYLIKTRGQQVTLSCSPISGHRSVSWYQQTPGQGLQFLFEYFSETQRNKGNFPGRFSGRQFSNSRSEMNVSTLELGDSALYLCASSLVGAEAYGYTFGSGTRLTVV.